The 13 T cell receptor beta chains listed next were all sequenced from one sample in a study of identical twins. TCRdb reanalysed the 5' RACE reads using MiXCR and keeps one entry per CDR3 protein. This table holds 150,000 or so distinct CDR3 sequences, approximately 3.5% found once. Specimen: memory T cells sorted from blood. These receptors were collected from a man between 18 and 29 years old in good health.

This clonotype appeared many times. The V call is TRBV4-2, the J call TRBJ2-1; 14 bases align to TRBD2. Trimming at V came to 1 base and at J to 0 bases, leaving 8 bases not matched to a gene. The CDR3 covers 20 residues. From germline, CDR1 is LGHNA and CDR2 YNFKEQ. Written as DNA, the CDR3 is TGTGCCAGCAGCCAAGCCCCGGGACTAGCGGGAGAAGGCTCCTACAATGAGCAGTTCTTC. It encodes CASSQAPGLAGEGSYNEQFF.

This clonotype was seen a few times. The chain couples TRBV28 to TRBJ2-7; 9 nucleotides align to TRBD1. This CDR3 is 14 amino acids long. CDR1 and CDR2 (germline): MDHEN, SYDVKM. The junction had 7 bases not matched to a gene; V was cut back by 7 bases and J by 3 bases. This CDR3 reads CASIPPGQGYEQYF. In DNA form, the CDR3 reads TGTGCCAGCATCCCCCCGGGACAGGGCTACGAGCAGTACTTC. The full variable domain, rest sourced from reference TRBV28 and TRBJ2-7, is DVKVTQSSRYLVKRTGEKVFLECVQDMDHENMFWYRQDPGLGLRLIYFSYDVKMKEKGDIPEGYSVSREKKERFSLILESASTNQTSMYLCASIPPGQGYEQYFGPGTRLTVT.

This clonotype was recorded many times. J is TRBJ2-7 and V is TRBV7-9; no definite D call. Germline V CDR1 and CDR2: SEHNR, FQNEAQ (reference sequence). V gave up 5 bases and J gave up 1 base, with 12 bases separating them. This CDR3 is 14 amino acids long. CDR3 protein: CASSPLRGSYEQYV. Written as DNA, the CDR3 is TGTGCCAGCAGCCCCCTTCGTGGGTCCTACGAGCAGTACGTC.

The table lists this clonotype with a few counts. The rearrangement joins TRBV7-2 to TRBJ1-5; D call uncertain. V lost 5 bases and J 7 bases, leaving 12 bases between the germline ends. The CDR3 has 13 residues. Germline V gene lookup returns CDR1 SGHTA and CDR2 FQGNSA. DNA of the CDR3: TGTGCCAGCAGCCGGGATATGGGACAGCCCCAGCATTTT. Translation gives CASSRDMGQPQHF.

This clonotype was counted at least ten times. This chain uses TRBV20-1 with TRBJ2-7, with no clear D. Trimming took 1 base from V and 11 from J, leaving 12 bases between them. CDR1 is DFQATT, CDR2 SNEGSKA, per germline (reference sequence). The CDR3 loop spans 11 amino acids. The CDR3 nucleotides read TGCAGTGCTAGAGTTTTGGCTGGGGAGTACTTC. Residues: CSARVLAGEYF.

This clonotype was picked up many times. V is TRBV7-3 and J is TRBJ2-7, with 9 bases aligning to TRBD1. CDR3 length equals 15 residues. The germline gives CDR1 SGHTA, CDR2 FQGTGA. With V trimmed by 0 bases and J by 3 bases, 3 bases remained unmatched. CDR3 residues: CASSLTSGQGYEQYF. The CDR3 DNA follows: TGTGCCAGCAGCTTAACTTCGGGACAGGGCTACGAGCAGTACTTC.

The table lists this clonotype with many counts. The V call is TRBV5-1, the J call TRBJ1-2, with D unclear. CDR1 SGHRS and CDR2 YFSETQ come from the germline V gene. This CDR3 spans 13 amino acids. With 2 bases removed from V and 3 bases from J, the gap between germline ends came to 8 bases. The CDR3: CASSFDGDYGYTF. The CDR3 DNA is TGCGCCAGCAGCTTCGACGGGGACTATGGCTACACCTTC.

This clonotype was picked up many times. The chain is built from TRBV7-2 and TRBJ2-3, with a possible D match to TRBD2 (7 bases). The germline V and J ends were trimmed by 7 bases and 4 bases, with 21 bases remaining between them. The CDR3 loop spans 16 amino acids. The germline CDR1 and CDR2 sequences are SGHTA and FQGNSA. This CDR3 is CASNLPGRGGADTQYF. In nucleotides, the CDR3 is TGTGCCAGCAACCTACCCGGGCGAGGGGGGGCAGATACGCAGTATTTT.

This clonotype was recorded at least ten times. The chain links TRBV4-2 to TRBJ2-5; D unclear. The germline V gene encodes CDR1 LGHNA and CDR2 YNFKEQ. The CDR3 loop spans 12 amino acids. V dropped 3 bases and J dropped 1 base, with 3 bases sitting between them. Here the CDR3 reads CASSHIQETQYF. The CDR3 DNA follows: TGTGCCAGCAGCCACATCCAAGAGACCCAGTACTTC.

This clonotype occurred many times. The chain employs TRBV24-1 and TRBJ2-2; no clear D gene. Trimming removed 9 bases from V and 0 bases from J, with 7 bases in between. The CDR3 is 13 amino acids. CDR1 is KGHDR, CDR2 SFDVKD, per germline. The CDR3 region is CATGPPNTGELFF. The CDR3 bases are TGTGCCACCGGGCCGCCGAACACCGGGGAGCTGTTTTTT.

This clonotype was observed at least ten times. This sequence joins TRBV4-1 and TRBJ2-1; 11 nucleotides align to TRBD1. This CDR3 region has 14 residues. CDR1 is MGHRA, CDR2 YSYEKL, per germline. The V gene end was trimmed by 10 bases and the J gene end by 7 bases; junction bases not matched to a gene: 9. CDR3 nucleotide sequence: TGCGCCACCCGAGGACAGGGGGCTTATAATGAGCAGTTCTTC. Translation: CATRGQGAYNEQFF.

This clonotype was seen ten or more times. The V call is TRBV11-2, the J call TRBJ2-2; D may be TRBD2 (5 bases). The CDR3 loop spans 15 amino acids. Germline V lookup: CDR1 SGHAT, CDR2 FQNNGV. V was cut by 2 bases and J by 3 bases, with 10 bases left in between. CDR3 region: CASSLIVRDTGELFF. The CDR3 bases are TGTGCCAGCAGCTTAATCGTGAGGGACACCGGGGAGCTGTTTTTT.

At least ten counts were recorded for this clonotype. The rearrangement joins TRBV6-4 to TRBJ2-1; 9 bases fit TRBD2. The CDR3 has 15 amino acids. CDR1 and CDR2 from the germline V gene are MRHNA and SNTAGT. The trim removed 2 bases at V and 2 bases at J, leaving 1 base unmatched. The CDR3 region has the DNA TGTGCCAGCAGTGACGTAGCGGGAGCCTACAATGAGCAGTTCTTC. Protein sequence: CASSDVAGAYNEQFF.